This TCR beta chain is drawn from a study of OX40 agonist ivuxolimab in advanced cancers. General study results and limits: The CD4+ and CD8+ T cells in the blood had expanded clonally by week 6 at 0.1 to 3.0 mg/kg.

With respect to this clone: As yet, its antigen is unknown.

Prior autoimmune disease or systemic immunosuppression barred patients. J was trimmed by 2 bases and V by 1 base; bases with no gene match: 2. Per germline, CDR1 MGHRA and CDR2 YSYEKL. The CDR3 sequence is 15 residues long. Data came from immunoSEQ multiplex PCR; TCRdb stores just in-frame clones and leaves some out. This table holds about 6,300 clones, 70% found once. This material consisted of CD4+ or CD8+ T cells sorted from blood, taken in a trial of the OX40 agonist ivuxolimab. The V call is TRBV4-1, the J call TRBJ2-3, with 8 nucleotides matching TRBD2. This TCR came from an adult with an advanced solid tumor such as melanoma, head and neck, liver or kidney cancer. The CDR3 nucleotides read TGCGCCAGCAGCCAAGTAGCGGGGTACACAGATACGCAGTATTTT. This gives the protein CASSQVAGYTDTQYF.